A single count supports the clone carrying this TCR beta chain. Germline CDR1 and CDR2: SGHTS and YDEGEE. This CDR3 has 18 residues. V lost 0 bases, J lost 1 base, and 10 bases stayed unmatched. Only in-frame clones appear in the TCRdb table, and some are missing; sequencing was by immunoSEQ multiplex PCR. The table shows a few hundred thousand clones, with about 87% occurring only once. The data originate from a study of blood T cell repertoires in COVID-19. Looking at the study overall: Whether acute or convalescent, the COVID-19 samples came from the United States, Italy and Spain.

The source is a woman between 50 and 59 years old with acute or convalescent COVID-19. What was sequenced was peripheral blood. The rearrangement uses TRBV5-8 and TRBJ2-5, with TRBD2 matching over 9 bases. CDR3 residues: CASSLDIGGSGSQETQYF. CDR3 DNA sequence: TGTGCCAGCAGCTTGGACATCGGGGGTAGCGGGAGCCAAGAGACCCAGTACTTC.